A selection of T cell receptor beta chains follows, all from one sample in a study of CD8+ T cells in alopecia areata. TCRdb's table, derived via immunoSEQ multiplex PCR, lists solely in-frame clones and lacks some. The sample shows 200,000 or so clones, less than 45% of them seen only once. Sequencing was performed on CD4+ T cells sorted from blood, taken around week 34, from a patient treated with tofacitinib. These TCRs come from a human donor with alopecia areata. Each CDR3 is given with its conserved first and last residue. D genes are given only for firm matches. Clone size, where shown, is once, few, many, or a class for clones that have expanded.

>TRBJ1-5|TRBD1|14|TRBV5-1|few
CASSPGQANQPQHF
TGCGCCAGCAGCCCGGGACAGGCCAATCAGCCCCAGCATTTT
>TRBJ1-5|.|14|TRBV15|.
CATSDGQAFTPQHF
TGTGCCACCAGCGACGGGCAGGCTTTCACGCCCCAGCATTTT
>TRBJ2-1|.|14|TRBV11-2|few
CASSLERVTNEQFF
TGTGCCAGCAGCTTAGAGAGGGTTACCAATGAGCAGTTCTTC
>TRBJ2-5|.|16|TRBV11-2|.
CASSPYSVAARETQYF
TGTGCCAGCAGCCCATATTCAGTGGCGGCACGGGAGACCCAGTACTTC
>TRBJ2-1|TRBD2|15|TRBV5-6|.
CASSLRLAGVTEQFF
TGTGCCAGCAGCTTAAGGCTAGCGGGAGTCACTGAGCAGTTCTTC
>TRBJ2-3|.|15|TRBV11-2|.
CASSLDGGGTDTQYF
TGTGCCAGCAGCTTAGATGGAGGGGGGACAGATACGCAGTATTTT
>TRBJ1-5|.|14|TRBV5-6|.
CASSLPGTDQPQHF
TGTGCCAGCAGCTTACCGGGTACAGATCAGCCCCAGCATTTT
>TRBJ2-3|TRBD1|14|TRBV5-4|few
CASSLDNRGDTQYF
TGTGCCAGCAGCTTGGACAACAGGGGTGATACGCAGTATTTT
>TRBJ2-6|.|16|TRBV10-1|few
CASSESIGSGANVLTF
TGCGCCAGCAGTGAGTCGATCGGCTCTGGGGCCAACGTCCTGACTTTC
>TRBJ2-7|.|13|TRBV5-1|.
CASSVQGSHEQYF
TGCGCCAGCAGCGTGCAGGGTTCCCACGAGCAGTACTTC
>TRBJ2-7|.|16|TRBV4-2|few
CASSQDVVGGAYEQYF
TGTGCCAGCAGCCAAGACGTGGTGGGCGGCGCCTACGAGCAGTACTTC
>TRBJ1-1|.|13|TRBV25-1|once
CASSEKGGPEAFF
TGTGCCAGCAGTGAGAAGGGGGGTCCTGAAGCTTTCTTT
>TRBJ2-6|.|13|TRBV7-8|.
CATDTSGANVLTF
TGTGCCACTGATACCTCTGGGGCCAACGTCCTGACTTTC
>TRBJ2-2|TRBD1|15|TRBV6-5|few
CASSLRTGWTGELFF
TGTGCCAGCAGCCTCCGGACAGGGTGGACCGGGGAGCTGTTTTTT
>TRBJ1-1|.|13|TRBV29-1|.
CSVVGLGSGEAFF
TGCAGCGTTGTGGGGCTGGGAAGCGGTGAAGCTTTCTTT
>TRBJ1-5|.|15|TRBV5-1|few
CASSLGPGGNQPQHF
TGCGCCAGCAGCTTGGGCCCAGGAGGAAATCAGCCCCAGCATTTT
>TRBJ1-1|.|13|TRBV2|.
CASSVRMNTEAFF
TGTGCCAGCAGTGTACGGATGAACACTGAAGCTTTCTTT
>TRBJ2-1|TRBD2|15|TRBV4-1|.
CASSQDPGRNNEQFF
TGCGCCAGCAGCCAAGATCCCGGGAGGAACAATGAGCAGTTCTTC
>TRBJ1-3|.|14|TRBV18|few
CASSPPGTRNTIYF
TGTGCCAGCTCACCACCGGGCACTAGGAACACCATATATTTT
>TRBJ2-2|.|16|TRBV30|few
CAWRDVGARRTGELFF
TGTGCCTGGAGGGACGTGGGGGCGAGACGGACCGGGGAGCTGTTTTTT
>TRBJ2-7|TRBD1|15|TRBV25-1|.
CASSEPGRGRFEQYF
TGTGCCAGCAGTGAACCGGGAAGGGGGCGGTTCGAGCAGTACTTC
>TRBJ2-5|.|10|TRBV20-1|.
CSASPETQYF
TGCAGTGCTTCCCCAGAGACCCAGTACTTC
>TRBJ2-7|.|11|TRBV6-6|.
CAISWSDEQYF
TGTGCCATCAGCTGGTCGGACGAGCAGTACTTC
>TRBJ2-4|TRBD2|14|TRBV2|.
CASSARTSGNIQYF
TGTGCCAGCAGTGCCCGGACTAGCGGGAACATTCAGTACTTC
>TRBJ1-3|.|12|TRBV30|.
CAWIPRVDTIYF
TGTGCCTGGATACCCAGGGTGGACACCATATATTTT
>TRBJ2-4|.|14|TRBV7-2|few
CASSLRGSKNIQYF
TGTGCCAGCAGCTTACGAGGTTCCAAAAACATTCAGTACTTC
>TRBJ1-2|.|13|TRBV5-6|few
CASSSTTVYGYTF
TGTGCCAGCAGCTCCACGACAGTCTATGGCTACACCTTC
>TRBJ2-1|TRBD2|15|TRBV30|.
CAWSVSGGRTNEQFF
TGTGCCTGGAGCGTAAGCGGGGGAAGAACCAATGAGCAGTTCTTC
>TRBJ2-1|TRBD1|14|TRBV5-1|.
CASSFGQDYNEQFF
TGCGCCAGCAGCTTCGGACAGGACTACAATGAGCAGTTCTTC
>TRBJ2-3|TRBD2|13|TRBV30|.
CTWSIGGTDTQYF
TGTACCTGGAGTATCGGGGGGACAGATACGCAGTATTTT
>TRBJ1-2|.|13|TRBV5-1|.
CASTPGTNYGYTF
TGCGCCAGCACCCCCGGGACAAACTATGGCTACACCTTC
>TRBJ2-1|.|12|TRBV7-3|.
CASSLTRNEQFF
TGTGCCAGCAGCTTAACCAGGAATGAGCAGTTCTTC
>TRBJ2-5|.|11|TRBV5-1|.
CASSSQETQYF
TGCGCCAGCAGCTCCCAAGAGACCCAGTACTTC
>TRBJ2-5|.|14|TRBV4-1|few
CASSQILAQETQYF
TGCGCCAGCAGCCAAATACTAGCCCAGGAGACCCAGTACTTC
>TRBJ1-3|TRBD1|17|TRBV18|.
CASSRSGTGGSGNTIYF
TGTGCCAGCTCACGATCGGGGACAGGCGGCTCTGGAAACACCATATATTTT
>TRBJ2-1|.|19|TRBV29-1|once
CSVEGAGRRRRGSYNEQFF
TGCAGCGTTGAAGGGGCAGGGAGGCGACGGCGGGGATCCTACAATGAGCAGTTCTTC
>TRBJ2-3|TRBD2|14|TRBV7-2|few
CASSATGLADTQYF
TGTGCCAGCAGCGCAACAGGACTAGCAGATACGCAGTATTTT